One and the same sample provided the 32 T cell receptor beta chains below, sequenced in a study of identical twins. Each CDR3 protein is one row after TCRdb ran MiXCR on the 5' RACE reads. The profile covers around 690,000 distinct CDR3 sequences, with less than 25% appearing a single time and over 4% taken by the ten largest. The same sample was also used in a study of T cells expressing NK-cell markers.

Specimen: PBMCs. These receptors all stem from a woman aged 18-29 years in good health.

The gene calls are TRBV12-3 or TRBV12-4 and TRBJ1-6, with 7 positions matching TRBD1. V lost 3 bases, J lost 2 bases, and 7 bases stayed unmatched. This CDR3 region has 17 residues. CDR3 in DNA: TGTGCCAGCAGTTTGGCGTTCGACAGGGCCTATAATTCACCCCTCCACTTT. Translated, it gives CASSLAFDRAYNSPLHF.

This rearrangement joins TRBV6-1 to TRBJ2-5; 13 bases map to TRBD2. This CDR3 comprises 15 residues. Per the germline V gene, CDR1 is MNHNS and CDR2 is SASEGT. With 6 bases clipped from V and 6 bases from J, the junction kept 7 bases outside the gene matches. CDR3 residues: CASSRTSGGPKTQYF. In DNA form, the CDR3 reads TGTGCCAGCAGCCGGACTAGCGGGGGCCCGAAGACCCAGTACTTC.

The chain carries TRBV6-5 and TRBJ2-1, with 7 positions matching TRBD2. CDR3 length: 14 amino acids. Germline V CDR1 and CDR2: MNHEY, SVGAGI. The V gene end was trimmed by 2 bases and the J gene end by 7 bases; junction bases not matched to a gene: 5. The CDR3: CASSYMGGGNEQFF. CDR3 nucleotides: TGTGCCAGCAGTTACATGGGGGGGGGGAATGAGCAGTTCTTC.

The chain has TRBV29-1 and TRBJ1-2; D unclear. This CDR3 is built from 16 residues. Germline V gene data show CDR1 as SQVTM and CDR2 as ANQGSEA. The V gene lost 0 bases and the J gene lost 2 bases, with 16 bases spanning the gap. CDR3 amino acids: CSVEDLEIEANYGYTF. The CDR3 bases are TGCAGCGTTGAAGATCTGGAGATTGAGGCCAACTATGGCTACACCTTC.

This clonotype showed up just once. The V and J genes are TRBV9 and TRBJ2-7; 12 bases agree with TRBD2. V shed 3 bases, J shed 5 bases, and the junction held 3 bases outside the gene matches. This CDR3 comprises 14 residues. CDR1 SGDLS and CDR2 YYNGEE come from the germline V gene. The CDR3 DNA follows: TGTGCCAGCAGCGCAGGACTAGCGGGGAACGAGCAGTACTTC. Protein: CASSAGLAGNEQYF.

The chain couples TRBV6-2 or TRBV6-3 to TRBJ2-1; D call uncertain. The germline gives CDR1 MNHEY, CDR2 SVGEGT. V lost 2 bases to trimming and J lost 7 bases, with 6 bases between them. This CDR3 region has 12 residues. Here the CDR3 reads CASSYLSNEQFF. In DNA, the CDR3 is TGTGCCAGCAGTTACCTCTCGAATGAGCAGTTCTTC.

The V and J genes are TRBV6-5 and TRBJ2-1; no clear D. Looked up from germline, CDR1 is MNHEY and CDR2 is SVGAGI. Trimming took off 0 bases at V and 7 bases at J, with 7 bases between the two ends. This CDR3 comprises 13 residues. The CDR3 is CASSYSRRNEQFF. The CDR3 bases are TGTGCCAGCAGTTACTCTCGGCGGAATGAGCAGTTCTTC.

A few counts support this clonotype. V and J are TRBV12-3 or TRBV12-4 and TRBJ2-1, with TRBD2 identical over 12 bases. V shed 8 bases and J 7 bases; nucleotides not matched to a gene: 6. This CDR3 is built from 14 residues. Here the CDR3 reads CASLSSGRANEQFF. For the CDR3, the DNA is TGTGCCAGCTTGTCTAGCGGGAGGGCTAATGAGCAGTTCTTC.

This rearrangement joins TRBV10-3 to TRBJ1-3; a weak D match, TRBD1 (5 bases). The CDR3 has 12 residues. Per germline, CDR1 ENHRY and CDR2 SYGVKD. Between the trimmed V and J ends, which lost 2 bases and 7 bases, there was a span of 6 bases. CDR3 DNA sequence: TGTGCCATCAGTGAGAAGGGGAACACCATATATTTT. Its protein is CAISEKGNTIYF.

This chain connects TRBV14 to TRBJ2-3; tentative D call: TRBD2 (6 bases). Trimming left V 1 base short and J 2 bases short, with 13 bases between. The CDR3 is 16 amino acids. Germline V lookup: CDR1 SGHDN, CDR2 FVKESK. CDR3 DNA: TGTGCCAGCAGCCAAGTCAGAGCGGGCGCCACAGATACGCAGTATTTT. Translating gives CASSQVRAGATDTQYF.

The rearrangement joins TRBV10-3 to TRBJ2-1; TRBD2 aligns across 14 bases. The CDR3 runs to 14 residues. Trimming removed 6 bases from V and 9 bases from J; junction bases left unmatched: 4. CDR1 ENHRY and CDR2 SYGVKD come from the germline V gene. The CDR3 bases are TGTGCCATCAGAGCCGGGACTAGCGGGAGTGAGCAGTTCTTC. Its translation is CAIRAGTSGSEQFF.

This clonotype occurred a few times. This sequence joins TRBV20-1 and TRBJ2-4; TRBD1 agrees at 7 bases. Germline values: CDR1 DFQATT, CDR2 SNEGSKA (reference sequence). V shed 2 bases and J 8 bases; nucleotides not matched to a gene: 9. The CDR3 is 14 residues long. Here the CDR3 DNA reads TGCAGTGCTAGATCTCTGACAGGGCTGGACATTCAGTACTTC. It is translated as CSARSLTGLDIQYF.

This clonotype was detected a few times. This chain uses TRBV7-2 with TRBJ2-1; 8 bases line up with TRBD2. J gave up 7 bases and V 5 bases, and 10 bases lay outside the gene matches. The germline gives CDR1 SGHTA, CDR2 FQGNSA. CDR3 length: 15 residues. In nucleotides, the CDR3 is TGTGCCAGCAGCGGGCGTAGCGGGATACGTAATGAGCAGTTCTTC. It translates to CASSGRSGIRNEQFF. The complete variable domain, with remaining parts taken from reference TRBV7-2 and TRBJ2-1, reads GAGVSQSPSNKVTEKGKDVELRCDPISGHTALYWYRQSLGQGLEFLIYFQGNSAPDKSGLPSDRFSAERTGGSVSTLTIQRTQQEDSAVYLCASSGRSGIRNEQFFGPGTRLTVL.

This clonotype was detected ten times or more. The chain carries TRBV6-2 or TRBV6-3 and TRBJ2-1, with 10 positions matching TRBD2. Trimming at V came to 7 bases and at J to 8 bases, leaving 11 bases not matched to a gene. Germline loops: CDR1 MNHEY, CDR2 SVGEGT. The CDR3 has 15 residues. The CDR3 DNA reads TGTGCCAGCAAAAACGGGCTAGCGGGGGCGCATGAGCAGTTCTTC. This sequence encodes CASKNGLAGAHEQFF.

V and J are TRBV20-1 and TRBJ2-2, with 8 bases fitting TRBD2. The ends lost 4 bases at V and 5 bases at J; junction bases unmatched: 9. The CDR3 spans 15 residues. Germline CDR1 and CDR2: DFQATT and SNEGSKA (reference sequence). CDR3 bases: TGCAGTGCTAAAGTAGCGGGGCTGAGGACCGGGGAGCTGTTTTTT. It translates to CSAKVAGLRTGELFF.

This clonotype was observed a few times. V usage is TRBV7-2 and J usage is TRBJ2-2; D gene ambiguous. The CDR3 is 14 amino acids. Germline CDR1 SGHTA, CDR2 FQGNSA. The ends were cut back, 1 base at V and 4 bases at J, with 7 bases in the middle. The CDR3 DNA sequence: TGTGCCAGCAGCTTAGACTTCGGCACCGGGGAGCTGTTTTTT. This gives the protein CASSLDFGTGELFF.

This clonotype was seen more than once but under ten times. The chain is built from TRBV10-3 and TRBJ2-1, with a tentative D call TRBD1 (6 bases). Germline V lookup: CDR1 ENHRY, CDR2 SYGVKD. Trimming left V 0 bases short and J 5 bases short, with 8 bases between. The length of the CDR3 is 14 residues. This CDR3 reads CAISESGHHNEQFF. The CDR3, as DNA: TGTGCCATCAGTGAGTCGGGACACCACAATGAGCAGTTCTTC.

This clonotype was seen only a few times. This rearrangement joins TRBV5-1 to TRBJ1-2; 8 nucleotides match TRBD1. Germline V gene sequence: CDR1 SGHRS, CDR2 YFSETQ. The CDR3 is made up of 15 amino acids. Losses at the gene ends were 0 bases for V and 1 base for J; bases not matched to a gene: 2. The CDR3 DNA follows: TGCGCCAGCAGCTTGGGGGACAGGATTAACTATGGCTACACCTTC. It is translated as CASSLGDRINYGYTF.

The J gene is TRBJ2-7, the V gene TRBV5-5; 8 bases are a match to TRBD1. The CDR3 consists of 15 residues. The V segment lost 2 bases and the J segment 3 bases; nucleotides outside the gene matches: 7. Germline loops: CDR1 SGHKS, CDR2 YYEKEE (reference sequence). CDR3 sequence: CASSLQTGANYEQYF. CDR3 DNA sequence: TGTGCCAGCAGCTTACAGACAGGGGCCAACTACGAGCAGTACTTC.

This chain connects TRBV2 to TRBJ2-7, with a possible D match to TRBD2 (6 bases). The CDR3 extends over 14 amino acids. The germline V gene has CDR1 SNHLY and CDR2 FYNNEI. Trimming took 8 bases from V and 1 from J, leaving 15 bases between them. The CDR3 nucleotides are TGTGCCAGCCGTCCGCGGGGACCTTCCTACGAGCAGTACTTC. This codes for CASRPRGPSYEQYF. Combining the CDR3 with reference TRBV2 and TRBJ2-7 gives the whole variable domain EPEVTQTPSHQVTQMGQEVILRCVPISNHLYFYWYRQILGQKVEFLVSFYNNEISEKSEIFDDQFSVERPDGSNFTLKIRSTKLEDSAMYFCASRPRGPSYEQYFGPGTRLTVT.

The rearrangement links TRBV2 to TRBJ2-3; D possibly corresponds to TRBD2 (6 bases). Deletions cut 6 bases from V and 2 bases from J, with 9 bases between. The germline V gene has CDR1 SNHLY and CDR2 FYNNEI. The CDR3 totals 13 residues. CDR3 sequence (DNA): TGTGCCAGCAGGGTAGCGGACACAGATACGCAGTATTTT. Its protein product is CASRVADTDTQYF. Full variable domain (outside the CDR3, taken from reference TRBV2 and TRBJ2-3): EPEVTQTPSHQVTQMGQEVILRCVPISNHLYFYWYRQILGQKVEFLVSFYNNEISEKSEIFDDQFSVERPDGSNFTLKIRSTKLEDSAMYFCASRVADTDTQYFGPGTRLTVL.

At least ten counts were recorded for this clonotype. J is TRBJ2-5 and V is TRBV10-3; no firm D call. Per the germline V gene, CDR1 is ENHRY and CDR2 is SYGVKD. V was trimmed by 2 bases and J by 3 bases, leaving 7 bases between them. CDR3 length: 13 amino acids. The CDR3 is CAISERPEETQYF. Here the CDR3 DNA reads TGTGCCATCAGTGAGAGGCCCGAAGAGACCCAGTACTTC.

This clonotype was counted a few times. J is TRBJ1-2 and V is TRBV5-6; D is unclear. Between the trimmed V and J ends, which lost 7 bases and 0 bases, there was a span of 16 bases. The CDR3 runs to 15 residues. The germline gives CDR1 SGHDT, CDR2 YYEEEE. CDR3 coding DNA: TGTGCCAGCGGAGGAGTTTCATTCGCTAACTATGGCTACACCTTC. This gives the protein CASGGVSFANYGYTF.

The J gene is TRBJ1-1, the V gene TRBV20-1; no clear D. The V and J ends lost 6 bases and 2 bases respectively, with 13 bases between them. The CDR3 spans 13 residues. CDR1 is DFQATT and CDR2 is SNEGSKA in the germline V gene (reference sequence). Here the CDR3 reads CSAVRGSNTEAFF. CDR3 in DNA: TGCAGTGCGGTCAGAGGTTCCAACACTGAAGCTTTCTTT.

The chain has TRBV6-1 and TRBJ2-3; 7 bases align to TRBD1. Trimming took 5 bases from V and 1 from J; bases not matched to a gene: 12. CDR3 size: 17 residues. Germline V lookup: CDR1 MNHNS, CDR2 SASEGT. CDR3 sequence: CASSLLPGQQRTDTQYF. DNA for the CDR3: TGTGCCAGCAGTCTGCTCCCGGGACAGCAACGCACAGATACGCAGTATTTT.

This clonotype turned up a few times. CDR3 in DNA: TGTGCCAGCACCAATTTCGGGGGATCCTCCTACAATGAGCAGTTCTTC. Translating gives CASTNFGGSSYNEQFF. V usage is TRBV6-1 and J usage is TRBJ2-1; D may be TRBD2 (6 bases). CDR1 MNHNS and CDR2 SASEGT come from the germline V gene. The V and J ends lost 7 bases and 0 bases respectively, with 16 bases between them. The CDR3 loop spans 16 amino acids.

This chain joins TRBV6-5 and TRBJ2-5, with D unresolved. V lost 2 bases and J 2 bases, leaving 15 bases between the germline ends. The CDR3 is 16 amino acids. Germline V gene data show CDR1 as MNHEY and CDR2 as SVGAGI. CDR3 sequence: CASSYRRVPAQETQYF. CDR3 DNA sequence: TGTGCCAGCAGTTACCGCCGGGTCCCGGCACAAGAGACCCAGTACTTC.

This chain connects TRBV2 to TRBJ2-5; D ambiguous. CDR3 length equals 10 residues. V dropped 10 bases and J dropped 5 bases, with 8 bases sitting between them. Per germline, CDR1 SNHLY and CDR2 FYNNEI. The CDR3: CATSEETQYF. The CDR3, as DNA: TGTGCCACCTCTGAGGAGACCCAGTACTTC. The complete variable domain, with remaining parts taken from reference TRBV2 and TRBJ2-5, reads EPEVTQTPSHQVTQMGQEVILRCVPISNHLYFYWYRQILGQKVEFLVSFYNNEISEKSEIFDDQFSVERPDGSNFTLKIRSTKLEDSAMYFCATSEETQYFGPGTRLLVL.

This chain connects TRBV12-3 or TRBV12-4 to TRBJ1-1; D is uncertain. V lost 8 bases, J lost 1 base, and 11 bases lay in between. The CDR3 has 13 residues. CDR3 sequence (DNA): TGTGCCAGCGAGTATGCTGCGAACACTGAAGCTTTCTTT. It specifies CASEYAANTEAFF.

This clonotype was seen more than once but under ten times. This chain links TRBV2 with TRBJ2-5; D not certain. Germline CDR1 reads SNHLY; CDR2 reads FYNNEI. The CDR3 totals 13 residues. V lost 6 bases and J lost 1, with 9 bases in between. The CDR3, as DNA: TGTGCCAGCAGACCCGACACCCAAGAGACCCAGTACTTC. It encodes CASRPDTQETQYF.

In its sample, this clonotype was seen a few times. The chain employs TRBV11-1 and TRBJ2-5; TRBD2 matches 10 bases. Germline CDR1 and CDR2: SGHAT and FQDESV (reference sequence). V trimming: 5 bases; J trimming: 1 base; junction bases outside the gene matches: 16. The CDR3 loop spans 19 amino acids. Here the CDR3 DNA reads TGTGCCAGCAGCCCTAGACCCGCATGGACTAGCGGTACCCAAGAGACCCAGTACTTC. Amino acid sequence: CASSPRPAWTSGTQETQYF.

The rearrangement links TRBV10-3 to TRBJ2-5; D tentatively fits TRBD1 or TRBD2 (6 bases each). This CDR3 comprises 12 residues. In germline, CDR1 is ENHRY, CDR2 SYGVKD. Trimming removed 11 bases at V and 3 bases at J, with 13 bases between. The CDR3 nucleotides are TGTGCCCCCAAGGGGGGCAAAGAGACCCAGTACTTC. It codes for CAPKGGKETQYF.